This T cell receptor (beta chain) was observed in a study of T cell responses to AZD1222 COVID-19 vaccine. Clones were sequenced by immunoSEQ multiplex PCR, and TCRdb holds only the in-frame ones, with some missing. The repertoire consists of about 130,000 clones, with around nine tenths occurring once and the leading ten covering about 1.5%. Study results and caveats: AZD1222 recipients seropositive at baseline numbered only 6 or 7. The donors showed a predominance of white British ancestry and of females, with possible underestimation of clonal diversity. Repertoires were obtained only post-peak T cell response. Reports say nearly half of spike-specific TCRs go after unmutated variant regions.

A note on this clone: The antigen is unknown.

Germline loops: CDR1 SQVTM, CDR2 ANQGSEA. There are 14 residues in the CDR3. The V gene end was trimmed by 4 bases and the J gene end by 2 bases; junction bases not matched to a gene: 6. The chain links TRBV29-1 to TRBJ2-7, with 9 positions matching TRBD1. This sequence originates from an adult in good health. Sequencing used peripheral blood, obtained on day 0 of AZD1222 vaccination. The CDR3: CSVVSGTGTYEQYF. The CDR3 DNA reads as TGCAGCGTTGTCTCCGGGACAGGGACCTACGAGCAGTACTTC.